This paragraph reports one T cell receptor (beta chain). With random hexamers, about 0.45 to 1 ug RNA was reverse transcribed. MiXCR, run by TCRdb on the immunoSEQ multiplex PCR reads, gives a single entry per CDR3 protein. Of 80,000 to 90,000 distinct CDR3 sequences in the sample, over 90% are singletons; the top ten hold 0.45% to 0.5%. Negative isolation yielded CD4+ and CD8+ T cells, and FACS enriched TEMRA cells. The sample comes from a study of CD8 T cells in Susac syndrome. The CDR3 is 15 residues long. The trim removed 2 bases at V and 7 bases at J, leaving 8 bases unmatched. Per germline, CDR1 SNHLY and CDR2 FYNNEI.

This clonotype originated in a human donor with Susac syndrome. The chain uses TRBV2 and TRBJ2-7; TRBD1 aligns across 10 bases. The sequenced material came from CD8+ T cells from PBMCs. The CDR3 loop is CASSEWDRGPNEQYF. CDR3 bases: TGTGCCAGCAGTGAATGGGACAGGGGTCCTAATGAGCAGTACTTC.